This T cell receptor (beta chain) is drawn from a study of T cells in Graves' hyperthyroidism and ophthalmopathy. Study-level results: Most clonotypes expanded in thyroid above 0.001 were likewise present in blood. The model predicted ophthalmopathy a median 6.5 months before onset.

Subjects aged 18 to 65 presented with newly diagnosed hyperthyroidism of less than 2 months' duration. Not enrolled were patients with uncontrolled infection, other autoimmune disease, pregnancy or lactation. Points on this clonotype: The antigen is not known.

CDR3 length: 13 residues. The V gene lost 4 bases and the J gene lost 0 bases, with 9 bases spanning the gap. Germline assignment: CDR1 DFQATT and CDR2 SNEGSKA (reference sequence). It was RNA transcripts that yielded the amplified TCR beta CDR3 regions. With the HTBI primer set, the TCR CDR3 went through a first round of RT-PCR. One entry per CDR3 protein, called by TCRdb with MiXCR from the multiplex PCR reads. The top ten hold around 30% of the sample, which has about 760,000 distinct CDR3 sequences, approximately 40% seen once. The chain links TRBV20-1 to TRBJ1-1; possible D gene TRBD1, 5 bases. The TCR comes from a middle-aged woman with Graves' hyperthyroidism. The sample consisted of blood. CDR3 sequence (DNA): TGCAGTGCTATCCGACAGATGAACACTGAAGCTTTCTTT. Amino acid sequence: CSAIRQMNTEAFF.